Below are 11 T cell receptor beta chains sequenced from a single sample in a study of T cell repertoires in cytomegalovirus infection. TCRdb re-called the reads with MiXCR, one entry per CDR3 protein. The table shows around 100,000 distinct CDR3 sequences, with approximately 16% occurring only once. Sequencing was carried out using PBMCs. These receptors all come from a human donor in good health (CMV status not recorded). Some clones in this sample may be carry-over from other donors' samples.

The chain couples TRBV20-1 to TRBJ1-1; no definite D call. Germline V gene lookup returns CDR1 DFQATT and CDR2 SNEGSKA (reference sequence). The CDR3 extends over 16 amino acids. V shed 2 bases and J shed 2 bases, with 18 bases lying between them. DNA of the CDR3: TGCAGTGCTAGACGAATGGGAGGCAGACGCAACACTGAAGCTTTCTTT. It translates to CSARRMGGRRNTEAFF.

This clonotype occurred many times. The rearrangement joins TRBV5-1 to TRBJ2-5; D possibly matches TRBD1 or TRBD2 (5 bases each). From germline, CDR1 is SGHRS and CDR2 YFSETQ. The CDR3 loop spans 15 amino acids. Trimming pared 5 bases from V and 5 bases from J, leaving 19 bases between. The DNA of the CDR3 is TGCGCCAGCAGATCCCGGGGCCAAGCCCCCGAGACCCAGTACTTC. It is translated as CASRSRGQAPETQYF.

This clonotype was seen repeatedly, ten times or more. The chain couples TRBV28 to TRBJ1-5; D may be TRBD1 (5 bases). Trimming removed 5 bases from V and 1 base from J, with 21 bases in between. Germline V gene sequence: CDR1 MDHEN, CDR2 SYDVKM. This CDR3 has 18 amino acids. The CDR3: CASSPSPGLGTSNQPQHF. CDR3 bases: TGTGCCAGCAGTCCATCCCCGGGACTTGGGACGAGCAATCAGCCCCAGCATTTT.

A single count supports this clonotype. A much bigger clone sits one base away, suggesting this may be a read error. The chain recombines TRBV4-1 with TRBJ2-3; TRBD2 matches at 8 bases. Germline CDR1 is MGHRA and CDR2 is YSYEKL. The CDR3 runs 16 residues. The CDR3 nucleotides are TGCGCCAGGAGCCATGGGAGCGGGAGAAGCACAGATACGCAGTATTTT. The encoded protein is CARSHGSGRSTDTQYF.

Comments on this clonotype: A read error may explain this, as a much larger clone is one base away. This rearrangement joins TRBV7-8 to TRBJ2-3; TRBD2 matches at 11 bases. The CDR3 spans 16 residues. In germline, CDR1 is SGHVS, CDR2 FQNEAQ. Here the CDR3 DNA reads TGTGCCAGCAGCCCGGGGACTAGCGGAAAGCCAGATATGCAGTATTTT. Encoded protein: CASSPGTSGKPDMQYF.

Regarding this clonotype: Since a much larger clone is just one base distant, this may be a read error. The V and J genes are TRBV28 and TRBJ1-5; 9 nucleotides line up with TRBD1. The CDR3 is 15 amino acids. Germline V gene lookup returns CDR1 MDHEN and CDR2 SYDVKM. CDR3 sequence: CASRYRGRLNQHQHF. CDR3 DNA: TGTGCCAGCAGATACAGGGGGCGTCTGAATCAGCACCAGCATTTT.

This clonotype was recorded at least ten times. The V and J genes are TRBV27 and TRBJ1-5; possible D gene TRBD1, 5 bases. Germline V lookup: CDR1 MNHEY, CDR2 SMNVEV (reference sequence). The V end lost 6 bases, the J end lost 1 base, and 13 bases lay between the germline ends. The CDR3 spans 15 residues. For the CDR3, the DNA is TGTGCCAGCAGGACCCGAGGGGCCAGCAATCAGCCCCAGCATTTT. This gives the protein CASRTRGASNQPQHF.

This clonotype was observed at least ten times. This chain uses TRBV12-3 or TRBV12-4 with TRBJ2-5, with D uncertain. V lost 5 bases and J 5 bases, leaving 9 bases between the germline ends. The CDR3 sequence is 12 residues long. CDR3 amino acids: CASSRGGETQYF. CDR3 in DNA: TGTGCCAGCAGTCGAGGTGGCGAGACCCAGTACTTC.

The CDR3, as DNA: TGTGCCAGCAGTGCGGGGGTTACGAACTATGGCTACACCTTC. This gives the protein CASSAGVTNYGYTF. The rearrangement joins TRBV2 to TRBJ1-2; TRBD1 might be the D (5 bases). Germline V gives CDR1 SNHLY, CDR2 FYNNEI. The CDR3 spans 14 residues. The ends were cut back, 4 bases at V and 2 bases at J, with 11 bases in the middle.

This clonotype was seen many times. This chain connects TRBV12-3 or TRBV12-4 to TRBJ2-2; D is unclear. This CDR3 region has 14 residues. V lost 3 bases to trimming and J lost 6 bases, with 11 bases between them. The CDR3 bases are TGTGCCAGCAGTTTTCCGGGTCGGGCCGGGGAGCTGTTTTTT. Its protein is CASSFPGRAGELFF.

This clonotype was seen a few times. The chain joins TRBV5-1 to TRBJ2-5, with 11 bases that match TRBD2. Germline loops: CDR1 SGHRS, CDR2 YFSETQ. The CDR3 sequence is 16 residues long. Trimming took 0 bases from V and 4 from J; bases not matched to a gene: 5. The CDR3 nucleotides read TGCGCCAGCAGCTTGGGACTAGCGGGGCTAGGAGAGACCCAGTACTTC. Translation: CASSLGLAGLGETQYF.